This paragraph covers one TCR beta chain sequence. The data were obtained in a study of cytomegalovirus exposure and HLA in healthy donors. Trimming pared 3 bases from V and 7 bases from J, leaving 13 bases between. Germline values: CDR1 KGHSH, CDR2 LQKENI. The CDR3 has 15 residues. Primers: 60 Vbeta forward and 13 Jbeta reverse. Method: immunoSEQ multiplex PCR; TCRdb's copy keeps in-frame clones and lacks some. This table has about 96,000 clones, around 74% appearing once. J is TRBJ1-6 and V is TRBV18, with D perhaps matching TRBD1 (6 bases). The TCR sequence derives from a female donor in good health and CMV-seropositive. Specimen: PBMCs. The CDR3 sequence is CASSPGLTGNSPLHF. The CDR3 region has the DNA TGTGCCAGCTCACCGGGGCTTACAGGGAATTCACCCCTCCACTTT.